The 5 T cell receptor beta chains in this list originate from one sample, sequenced in a study of preoperative IRX-2 immunotherapy in early breast cancer. As for treatment: preoperative locoregional IRX-2 cytokine immunotherapy. The method was immunoSEQ multiplex PCR; TCRdb's version includes in-frame clones alone and lacks a portion of them. The repertoire consists of around 62,000 clones, with approximately 93% occurring once and the leading ten covering under 2%. Sampling was conducted from a patient treated with IRX-2 immunotherapy. The receptor set was obtained from a human donor with breast cancer.

This chain links TRBV28 with TRBJ1-2; possible D gene TRBD1, 6 bases. V lost 3 bases and J 4 bases, leaving 15 bases between the germline ends. Germline CDR1 MDHEN, CDR2 SYDVKM. This CDR3 is 15 amino acids long. The CDR3 DNA reads TGTGCCAGCAGTTTGCCCCGGACAGAGACCTATGGCTACACCTTC. This encodes CASSLPRTETYGYTF.

This chain joins TRBV6-5 and TRBJ2-7, with 10 bases matching TRBD2. Germline lookup yields CDR1 MNHEY and CDR2 SVGAGI. V dropped 7 bases and J dropped 3; count of bases not matched to a gene: 6. The CDR3 loop spans 14 amino acids. The CDR3 bases are TGTGCCAGCATGGCTAGCGGGGGTCGCTACGAGCAGTACTTC. Its protein product is CASMASGGRYEQYF.

V is TRBV11-2 and J is TRBJ2-7; unclear D gene. Trimming removed 0 bases from V and 3 bases from J, with 3 bases in between. Germline CDR1 SGHAT, CDR2 FQNNGV. This CDR3 has 12 residues. In nucleotides, the CDR3 is TGTGCCAGCAGCTTAGATAGCTACGAGCAGTACTTC. Protein sequence: CASSLDSYEQYF.

V is TRBV7-2 and J is TRBJ2-7; perhaps TRBD1 as D (5 bases). The CDR3 is 11 amino acids. Germline CDR1 SGHTA, CDR2 FQGNSA. The V end was cut by 5 bases, the J end by 9 bases, with 11 bases between. The CDR3 nucleotides read TGTGCCAGCAGCGTCGGACAAGTGCAGTACTTC. Translated, it gives CASSVGQVQYF.

The rearrangement links TRBV7-2 to TRBJ1-2; D ambiguous. The CDR3 consists of 16 residues. Per the germline V gene, CDR1 is SGHTA and CDR2 is FQGNSA. V lost 2 bases and J 0 bases, leaving 13 bases between the germline ends. The CDR3 coding sequence is TGTGCCAGCAGCTTAAGTGCTAGAACAGCTAACTATGGCTACACCTTC. It codes for CASSLSARTANYGYTF.